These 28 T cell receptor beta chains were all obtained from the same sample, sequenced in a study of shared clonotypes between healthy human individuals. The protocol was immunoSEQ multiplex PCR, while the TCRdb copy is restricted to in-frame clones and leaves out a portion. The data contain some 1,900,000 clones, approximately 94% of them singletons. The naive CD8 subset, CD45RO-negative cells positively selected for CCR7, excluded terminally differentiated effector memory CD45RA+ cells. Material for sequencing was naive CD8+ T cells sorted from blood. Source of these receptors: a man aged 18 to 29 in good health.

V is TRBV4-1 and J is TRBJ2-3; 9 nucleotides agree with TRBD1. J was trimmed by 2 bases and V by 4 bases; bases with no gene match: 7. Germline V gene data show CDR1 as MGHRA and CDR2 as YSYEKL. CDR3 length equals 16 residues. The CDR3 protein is CASSPRTGDLTDTQYF. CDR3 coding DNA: TGCGCCAGCAGCCCCCGGACAGGGGACCTCACAGATACGCAGTATTTT.

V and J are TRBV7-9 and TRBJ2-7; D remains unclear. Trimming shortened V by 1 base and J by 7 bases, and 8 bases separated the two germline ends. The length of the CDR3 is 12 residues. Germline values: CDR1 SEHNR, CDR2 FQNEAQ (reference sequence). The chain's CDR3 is CASSLDSGEQYF. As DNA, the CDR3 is TGTGCCAGCAGCTTAGACTCGGGTGAGCAGTACTTC.

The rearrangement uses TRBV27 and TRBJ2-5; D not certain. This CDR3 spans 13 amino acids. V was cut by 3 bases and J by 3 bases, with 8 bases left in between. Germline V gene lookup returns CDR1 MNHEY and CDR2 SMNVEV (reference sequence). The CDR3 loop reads CASSLVEEETQYF. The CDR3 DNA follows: TGTGCCAGCAGTTTGGTAGAAGAAGAGACCCAGTACTTC.

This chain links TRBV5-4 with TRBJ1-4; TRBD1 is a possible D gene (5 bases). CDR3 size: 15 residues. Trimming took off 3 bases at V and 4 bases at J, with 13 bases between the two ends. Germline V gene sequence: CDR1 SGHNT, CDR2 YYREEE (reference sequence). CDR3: CASSYPTAGNEKLFF. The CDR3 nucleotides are TGTGCCAGCAGCTACCCGACAGCGGGTAATGAAAAACTGTTTTTT.

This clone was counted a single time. This chain's CDR3 is CAWSRQGWSEAFF. The CDR3 DNA sequence: TGTGCCTGGAGTAGGCAGGGATGGTCTGAAGCTTTCTTT. V gene TRBV30 combines with J gene TRBJ1-1, with D possibly being TRBD1 (5 bases). The germline V gene has CDR1 GTSNPN and CDR2 SVGIG (reference sequence). The CDR3 length is 13 residues. Deletions cut 2 bases from V and 6 bases from J, with 13 bases between.

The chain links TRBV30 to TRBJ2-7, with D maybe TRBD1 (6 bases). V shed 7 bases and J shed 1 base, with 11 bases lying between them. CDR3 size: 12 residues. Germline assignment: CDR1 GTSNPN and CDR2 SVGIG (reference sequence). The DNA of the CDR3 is TGTGCCTCTCTGGACAGTTCCTACGAGCAGTACTTC. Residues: CASLDSSYEQYF.

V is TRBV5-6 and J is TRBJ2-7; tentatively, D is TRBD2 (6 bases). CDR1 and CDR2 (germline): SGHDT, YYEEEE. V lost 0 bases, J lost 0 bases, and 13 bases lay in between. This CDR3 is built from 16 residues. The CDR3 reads CASSLGDSASSYEQYF. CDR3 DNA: TGTGCCAGCAGCTTGGGGGACTCCGCCAGCTCCTACGAGCAGTACTTC.

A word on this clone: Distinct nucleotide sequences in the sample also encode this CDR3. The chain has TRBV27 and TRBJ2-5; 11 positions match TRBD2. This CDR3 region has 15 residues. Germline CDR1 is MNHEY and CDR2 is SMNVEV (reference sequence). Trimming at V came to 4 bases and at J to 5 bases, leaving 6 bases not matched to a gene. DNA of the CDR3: TGTGCCAGCAGTTCCCGACTAGCGGGGTTGGAGACCCAGTACTTC. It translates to CASSSRLAGLETQYF.

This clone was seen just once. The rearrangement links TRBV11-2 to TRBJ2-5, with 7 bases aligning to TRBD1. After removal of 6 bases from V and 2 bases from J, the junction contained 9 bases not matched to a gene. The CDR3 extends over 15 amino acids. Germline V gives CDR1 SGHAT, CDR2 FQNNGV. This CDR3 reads CASSPPLTGQETQYF. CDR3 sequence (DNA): TGTGCCAGCAGTCCACCCCTGACAGGGCAAGAGACCCAGTACTTC.

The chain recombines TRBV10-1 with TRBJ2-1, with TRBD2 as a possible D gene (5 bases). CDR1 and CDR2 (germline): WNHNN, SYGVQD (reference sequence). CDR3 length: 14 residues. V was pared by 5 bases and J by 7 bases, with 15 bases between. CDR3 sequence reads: CASSNSGAANEQFF. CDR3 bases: TGCGCCAGCAGTAACTCCGGAGCGGCGAATGAGCAGTTCTTC.

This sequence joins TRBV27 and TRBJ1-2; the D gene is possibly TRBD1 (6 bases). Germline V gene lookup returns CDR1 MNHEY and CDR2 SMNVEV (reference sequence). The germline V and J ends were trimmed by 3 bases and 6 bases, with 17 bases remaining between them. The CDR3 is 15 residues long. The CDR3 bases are TGTGCCAGCAGTTTTTTCGAAGGACAGTTAAATGGCTACACCTTC. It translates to CASSFFEGQLNGYTF.

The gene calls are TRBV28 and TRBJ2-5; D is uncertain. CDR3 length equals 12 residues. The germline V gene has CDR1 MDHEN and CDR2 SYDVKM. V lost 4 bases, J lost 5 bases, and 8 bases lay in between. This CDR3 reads CASSSEEETQYF. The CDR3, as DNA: TGTGCCAGCAGTTCCGAGGAGGAGACCCAGTACTTC.

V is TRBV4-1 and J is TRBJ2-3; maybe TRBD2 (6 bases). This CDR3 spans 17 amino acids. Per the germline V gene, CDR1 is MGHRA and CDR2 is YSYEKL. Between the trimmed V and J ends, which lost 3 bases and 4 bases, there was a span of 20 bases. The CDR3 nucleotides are TGCGCCAGCAGCCACCCTTGGAGGGGAGAGTATGCAGATACGCAGTATTTT. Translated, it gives CASSHPWRGEYADTQYF.

The CDR3 sequence: CASSLDSGSYYNEQFF. The DNA of the CDR3 is TGTGCCAGCAGCTTAGATAGCGGGAGTTACTACAATGAGCAGTTCTTC. V is TRBV7-8 and J is TRBJ2-1; 9 nucleotides agree with TRBD2. The CDR3 consists of 16 residues. CDR1 and CDR2 (germline): SGHVS, FQNEAQ. J was trimmed by 3 bases and V by 1 base; bases with no gene match: 4.

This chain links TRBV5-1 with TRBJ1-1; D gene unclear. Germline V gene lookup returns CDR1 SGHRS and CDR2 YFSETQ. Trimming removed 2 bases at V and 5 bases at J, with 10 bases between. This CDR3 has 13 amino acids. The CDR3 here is CASSFAGETEAFF. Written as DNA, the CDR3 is TGCGCCAGCAGCTTTGCCGGGGAAACTGAAGCTTTCTTT.

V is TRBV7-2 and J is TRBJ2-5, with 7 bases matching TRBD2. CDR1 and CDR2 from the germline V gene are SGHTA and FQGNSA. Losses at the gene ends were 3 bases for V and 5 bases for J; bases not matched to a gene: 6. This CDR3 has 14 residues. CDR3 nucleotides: TGTGCCAGCAGCTTTAGGGAGGGCCTGGAGACCCAGTACTTC. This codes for CASSFREGLETQYF.

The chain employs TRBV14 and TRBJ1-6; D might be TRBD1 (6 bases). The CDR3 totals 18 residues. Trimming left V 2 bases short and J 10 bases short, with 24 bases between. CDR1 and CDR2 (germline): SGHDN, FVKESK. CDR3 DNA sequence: TGTGCCAGCAGCCAATGCCTCCTTAGGGAGGGGGACCAATCACCCCTCCACTTT. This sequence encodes CASSQCLLREGDQSPLHF.

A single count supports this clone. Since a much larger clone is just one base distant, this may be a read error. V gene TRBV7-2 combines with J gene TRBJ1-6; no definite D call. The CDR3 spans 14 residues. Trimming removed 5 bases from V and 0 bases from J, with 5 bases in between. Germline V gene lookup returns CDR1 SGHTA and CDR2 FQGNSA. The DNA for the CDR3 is TGTGCCAGCAGCCATAGCTCCTATAATTCACCCCTCCACTTT. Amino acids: CASSHSSYNSPLHF.

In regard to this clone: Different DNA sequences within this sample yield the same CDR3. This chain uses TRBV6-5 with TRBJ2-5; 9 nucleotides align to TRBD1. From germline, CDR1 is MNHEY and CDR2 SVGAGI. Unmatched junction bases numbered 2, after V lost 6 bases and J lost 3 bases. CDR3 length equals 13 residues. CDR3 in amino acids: CASRGTGKETQYF. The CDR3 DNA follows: TGTGCCAGCAGAGGGACAGGGAAAGAGACCCAGTACTTC.

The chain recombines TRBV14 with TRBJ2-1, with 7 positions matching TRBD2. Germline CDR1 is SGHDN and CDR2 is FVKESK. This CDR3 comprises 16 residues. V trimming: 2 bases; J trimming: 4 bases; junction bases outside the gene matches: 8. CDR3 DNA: TGTGCCAGCAGCCAACCGCGGGAGAAGGGTTACAATGAGCAGTTCTTC. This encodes CASSQPREKGYNEQFF. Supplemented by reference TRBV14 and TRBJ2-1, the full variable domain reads EAGVTQFPSHSVIEKGQTVTLRCDPISGHDNLYWYRRVMGKEIKFLLHFVKESKQDESGMPNNRFLAERTGGTYSTLKVQPAELEDSGVYFCASSQPREKGYNEQFFGPGTRLTVL.

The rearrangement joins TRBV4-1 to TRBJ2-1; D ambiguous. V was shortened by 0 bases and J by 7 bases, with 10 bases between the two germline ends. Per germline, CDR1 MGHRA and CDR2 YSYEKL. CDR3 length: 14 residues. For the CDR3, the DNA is TGCGCCAGCAGCCAAGAGGCCCATGGTAATGAGCAGTTCTTC. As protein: CASSQEAHGNEQFF.

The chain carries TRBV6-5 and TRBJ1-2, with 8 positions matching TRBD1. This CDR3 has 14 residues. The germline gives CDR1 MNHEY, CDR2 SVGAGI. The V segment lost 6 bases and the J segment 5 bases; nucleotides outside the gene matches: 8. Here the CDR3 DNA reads TGTGCCAGCAGATTTGGACAGGGTGGATATGGCTACACCTTC. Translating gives CASRFGQGGYGYTF.

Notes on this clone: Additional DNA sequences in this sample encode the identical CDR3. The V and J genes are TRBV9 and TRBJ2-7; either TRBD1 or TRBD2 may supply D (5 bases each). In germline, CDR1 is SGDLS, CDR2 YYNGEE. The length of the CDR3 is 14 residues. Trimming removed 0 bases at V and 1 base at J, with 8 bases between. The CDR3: CASSVGDESYEQYF. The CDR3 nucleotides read TGTGCCAGCAGCGTAGGGGACGAATCCTACGAGCAGTACTTC.

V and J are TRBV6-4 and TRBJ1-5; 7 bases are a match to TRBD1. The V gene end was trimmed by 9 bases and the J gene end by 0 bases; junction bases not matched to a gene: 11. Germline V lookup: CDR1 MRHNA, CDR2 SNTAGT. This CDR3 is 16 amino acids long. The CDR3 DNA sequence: TGTGCCAGTGAGACAGGGAGCCAAAATAGCAATCAGCCCCAGCATTTT. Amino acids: CASETGSQNSNQPQHF.

The CDR3 bases are TGTGCCAGCAGCTGGGGGCGGATCTCCTACGAGCAGTACTTC. Amino acids: CASSWGRISYEQYF. This sequence joins TRBV7-2 and TRBJ2-7; a weak D match, TRBD1 (6 bases). Germline V gene lookup returns CDR1 SGHTA and CDR2 FQGNSA. The CDR3 loop spans 14 amino acids. V was pared by 4 bases and J by 0 bases, with 10 bases between.

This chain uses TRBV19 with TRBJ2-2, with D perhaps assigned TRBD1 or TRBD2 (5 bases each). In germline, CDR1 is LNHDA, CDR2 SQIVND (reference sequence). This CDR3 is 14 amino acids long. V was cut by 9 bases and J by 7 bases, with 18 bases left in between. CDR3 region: CASTRGMGVGELFF. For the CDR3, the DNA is TGTGCCAGCACCCGAGGCATGGGGGTCGGGGAGCTGTTTTTT. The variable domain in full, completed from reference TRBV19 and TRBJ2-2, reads DGGITQSPKYLFRKEGQNVTLSCEQNLNHDAMYWYRQDPGQGLRLIYYSQIVNDFQKGDIAEGYSVSREKKESFPLTVTSAQKNPTAFYLCASTRGMGVGELFFGEGSRLTVL.

CDR3 amino acids: CASSIDPTSGYTF. The CDR3 DNA reads as TGTGCCAGTAGTATAGATCCCACCTCGGGCTACACCTTC. The V and J genes are TRBV19 and TRBJ1-2; no definite D call. The CDR3 loop spans 13 amino acids. CDR1 and CDR2 (germline): LNHDA, SQIVND (reference sequence). The ends were cut back, 0 bases at V and 8 bases at J, with 10 bases in the middle.

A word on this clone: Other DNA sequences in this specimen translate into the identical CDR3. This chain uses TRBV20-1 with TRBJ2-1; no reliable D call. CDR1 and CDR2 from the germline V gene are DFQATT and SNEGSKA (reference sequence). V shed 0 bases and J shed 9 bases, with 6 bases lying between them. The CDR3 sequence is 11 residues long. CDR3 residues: CSAREVGEQFF. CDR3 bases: TGCAGTGCTAGAGAGGTGGGTGAGCAGTTCTTC.